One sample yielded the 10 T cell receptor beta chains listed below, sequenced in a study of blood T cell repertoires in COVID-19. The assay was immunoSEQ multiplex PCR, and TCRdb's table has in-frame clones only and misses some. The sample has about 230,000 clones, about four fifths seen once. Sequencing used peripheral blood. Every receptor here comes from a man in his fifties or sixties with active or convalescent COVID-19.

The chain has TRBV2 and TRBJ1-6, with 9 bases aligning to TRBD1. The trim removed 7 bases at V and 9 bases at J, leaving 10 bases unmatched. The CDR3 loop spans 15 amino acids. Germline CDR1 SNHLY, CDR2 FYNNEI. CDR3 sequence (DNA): TGTGCCAGCAAGCAGGGACAGGGCCATGGTTCACCCCTCCACTTT. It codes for CASKQGQGHGSPLHF.

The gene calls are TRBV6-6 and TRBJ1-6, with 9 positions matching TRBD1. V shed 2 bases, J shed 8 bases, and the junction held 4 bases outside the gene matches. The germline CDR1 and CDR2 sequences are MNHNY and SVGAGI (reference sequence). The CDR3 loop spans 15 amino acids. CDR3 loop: CASSYTGQGYSPLHF. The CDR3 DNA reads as TGTGCCAGCAGTTACACGGGACAGGGATATTCACCCCTCCACTTT.

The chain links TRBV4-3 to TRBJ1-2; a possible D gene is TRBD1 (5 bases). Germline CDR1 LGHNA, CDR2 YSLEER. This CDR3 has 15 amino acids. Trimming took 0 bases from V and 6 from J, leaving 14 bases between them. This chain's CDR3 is CASSQEVEPGNGYTF. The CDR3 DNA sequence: TGCGCCAGCAGCCAAGAGGTCGAACCAGGGAATGGCTACACCTTC.

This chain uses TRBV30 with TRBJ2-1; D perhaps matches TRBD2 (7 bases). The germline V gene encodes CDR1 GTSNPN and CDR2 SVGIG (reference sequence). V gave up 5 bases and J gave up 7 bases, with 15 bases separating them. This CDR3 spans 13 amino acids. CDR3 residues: CAWSGGAGNEQFF. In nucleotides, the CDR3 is TGTGCCTGGTCTGGGGGGGCGGGGAATGAGCAGTTCTTC.

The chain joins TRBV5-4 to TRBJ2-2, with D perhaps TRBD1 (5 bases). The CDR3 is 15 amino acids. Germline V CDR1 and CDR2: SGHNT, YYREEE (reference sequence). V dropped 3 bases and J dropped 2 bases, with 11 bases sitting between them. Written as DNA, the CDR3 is TGTGCCAGCAGCTCAGGACAATTTAACACCGGGGAGCTGTTTTTT. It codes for CASSSGQFNTGELFF.

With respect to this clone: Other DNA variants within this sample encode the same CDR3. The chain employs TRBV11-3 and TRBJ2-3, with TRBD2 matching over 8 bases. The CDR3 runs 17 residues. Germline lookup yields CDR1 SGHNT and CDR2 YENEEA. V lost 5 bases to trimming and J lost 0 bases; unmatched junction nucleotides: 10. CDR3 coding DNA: TGTGCCAGCAGCGCTGTGGGGGCGGGGGGCAGCACAGATACGCAGTATTTT. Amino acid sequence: CASSAVGAGGSTDTQYF.

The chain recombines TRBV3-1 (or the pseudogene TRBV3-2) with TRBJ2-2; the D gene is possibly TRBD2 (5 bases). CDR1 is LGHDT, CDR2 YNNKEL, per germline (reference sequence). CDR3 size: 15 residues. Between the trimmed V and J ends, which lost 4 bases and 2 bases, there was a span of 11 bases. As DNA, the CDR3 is TGTGCCAGCAGCCCTACCTCGGGAAACACCGGGGAGCTGTTTTTT. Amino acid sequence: CASSPTSGNTGELFF.

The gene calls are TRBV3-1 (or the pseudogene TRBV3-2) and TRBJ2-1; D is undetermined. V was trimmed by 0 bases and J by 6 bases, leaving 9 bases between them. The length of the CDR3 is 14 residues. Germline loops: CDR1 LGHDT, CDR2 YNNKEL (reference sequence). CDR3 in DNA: TGTGCCAGCAGCCAAGATAGCACGTCCAATGAGCAGTTCTTC. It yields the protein CASSQDSTSNEQFF.

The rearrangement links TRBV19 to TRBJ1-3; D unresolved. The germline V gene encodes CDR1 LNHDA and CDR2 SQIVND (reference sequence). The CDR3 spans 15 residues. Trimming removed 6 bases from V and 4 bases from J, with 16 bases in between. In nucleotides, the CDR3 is TGTGCCAGTAGGTCCGGGTTCGCCTCGGGAAACACCATATATTTT. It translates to CASRSGFASGNTIYF. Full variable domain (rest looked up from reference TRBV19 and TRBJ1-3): DGGITQSPKYLFRKEGQNVTLSCEQNLNHDAMYWYRQDPGQGLRLIYYSQIVNDFQKGDIAEGYSVSREKKESFPLTVTSAQKNPTAFYLCASRSGFASGNTIYFGEGSWLTVV.

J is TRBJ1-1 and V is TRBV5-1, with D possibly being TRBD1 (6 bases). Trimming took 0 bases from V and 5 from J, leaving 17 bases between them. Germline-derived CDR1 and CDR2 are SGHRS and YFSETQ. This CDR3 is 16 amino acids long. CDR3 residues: CASSLDGGGLGTEAFF. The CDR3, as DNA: TGCGCCAGCAGCTTGGATGGCGGGGGGCTGGGTACTGAAGCTTTCTTT.